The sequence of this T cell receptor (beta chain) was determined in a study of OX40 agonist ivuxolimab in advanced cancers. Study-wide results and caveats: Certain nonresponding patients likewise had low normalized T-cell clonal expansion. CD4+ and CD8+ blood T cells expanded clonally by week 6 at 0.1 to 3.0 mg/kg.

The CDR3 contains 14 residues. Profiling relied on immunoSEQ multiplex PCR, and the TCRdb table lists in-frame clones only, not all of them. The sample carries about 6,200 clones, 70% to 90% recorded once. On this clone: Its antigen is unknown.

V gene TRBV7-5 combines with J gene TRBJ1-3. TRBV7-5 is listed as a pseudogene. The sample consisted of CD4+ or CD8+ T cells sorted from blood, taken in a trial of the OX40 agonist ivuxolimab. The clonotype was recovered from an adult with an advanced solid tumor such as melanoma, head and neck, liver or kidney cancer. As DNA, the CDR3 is TGTGCCAGCAGCAGCCGGGACGGACACAACACCATATATTTT. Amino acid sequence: CASSSRDGHNTIYF.